This is a list of T cell receptor beta chains from one sample in a study of regulatory T cells in long-lasting Graves disease. TCRdb processed the multiplex PCR reads anew with MiXCR; each CDR3 protein has one entry. Of around 460,000 distinct CDR3 sequences in the sample, less than 25% were seen once. The specimen comprised peripheral blood mononuclear cells (PBMCs), sampled when the disease was refractory, from a patient treated with antithyroid drugs. All receptors come from a female donor with Graves disease. Each CDR3 is given with its conserved first and last residue. The D gene is left open where the match is weak. Clone sizes are given selectively: once, few, many, or a class where the clone is expanded.

d_gene	v_gene	j_gene	abundance	CDR3nt	CDR3aa
-	TRBV20-1	TRBJ1-4	-	TGCAGTGCTAGAGGCCCCGCTTATGAAAAACTGTTTTTT	CSARGPAYEKLFF
TRBD1	TRBV12-3/TRBV12-4	TRBJ1-5	-	TGTGCCAGCAGTAGCCGGGACAGGAGTCAGCCCCAGCATTTT	CASSSRDRSQPQHF
TRBD1	TRBV28	TRBJ1-6	few	TGTGCCAGCAGTTTAGGGGGACAGCTGAATTCACCCCTCCACTTT	CASSLGGQLNSPLHF
-	TRBV24-1	TRBJ2-2	few	TGTGCCACCAGTGATTTTACGCGGGGAAGCGGACCCACCGGGGAGCTGTTTTTT	CATSDFTRGSGPTGELFF
-	TRBV28	TRBJ1-1	many	TGTGCCAGCAACAAGATGGGGAACACTGAAGCTTTCTTT	CASNKMGNTEAFF
-	TRBV7-9	TRBJ1-2	few	TGTGCGCTCCTCCGGCAGGCCGCGGGCGGCTACACCTTC	CALLRQAAGGYTF
TRBD2	TRBV29-1	TRBJ2-1	-	TGCAGCGTGGATGGGACTAGCGGGGGGGTGGACAATGAGCAGTTCTTC	CSVDGTSGGVDNEQFF
-	TRBV10-3	TRBJ1-2	-	TGTGCCATCAGTGAAGGTGCGGCCACGGGGGGCTATGGCTACACCTTC	CAISEGAATGGYGYTF
TRBD1	TRBV11-2	TRBJ1-1	many	TGTGCCAGCAGCTCCCCGACAGGGGTTGAAGCTTTCTTT	CASSSPTGVEAFF
-	TRBV6-2/TRBV6-3	TRBJ1-5	few	TGTGCCAGCAGGACAGGTTGGGGTCAGCCCCAGCATTTT	CASRTGWGQPQHF
-	TRBV9	TRBJ2-7	few	TGTGCCAGCAGCGCCCCCACAGGGTACGAGCAGTACTTC	CASSAPTGYEQYF
TRBD1	TRBV19	TRBJ1-1	few	TGTGCCGTCAGGGGGGGGCTTACTGAAGCTTTCTTT	CAVRGGLTEAFF
-	TRBV24-1	TRBJ1-1	many	TGTGCCACCAGTGATCGCGGACAGAACACTGAAGCTTTCTTT	CATSDRGQNTEAFF
-	TRBV11-2	TRBJ1-1	-	TGTGTCAGCAGATCAATGGGAGGGTTAACTGAAGCTTTCTTT	CVSRSMGGLTEAFF
TRBD1	TRBV6-1	TRBJ2-7	few	TGTGCCAGCAGTCCCGGGACAGAGGTTCTCTACGAGCAGTACTTC	CASSPGTEVLYEQYF
-	TRBV14	TRBJ1-1	few	TGTGCCAGCAGCTCAGCCCGGGGGGGGCGAGGGAACACTGAAGCTTTCTTT	CASSSARGGRGNTEAFF
TRBD1	TRBV6-1	TRBJ1-3	-	TGTGCCAGCACAATTGGACAGGCCTCTGGAAACACCATATATTTT	CASTIGQASGNTIYF
-	TRBV9	TRBJ1-3	few	TGTGCCAGCAGCGTAGGCCCGGCCCAGGATGGAAACACCATATATTTT	CASSVGPAQDGNTIYF
-	TRBV27	TRBJ1-6	many	TGTGCCAGCAGTTTAGGTCCCCAGGGGTTGGATTCACCCCTCCACTTT	CASSLGPQGLDSPLHF
-	TRBV12-3/TRBV12-4	TRBJ1-1	many	TGTGCCAGCGAGGAATGGGCTTCCAAGAATGGGAACACTGAAGCTTTCTTT	CASEEWASKNGNTEAFF
-	TRBV6-5	TRBJ1-1	few	TGTGCCAGCAGTTACTCAGGGAAAGCTTTCTTT	CASSYSGKAFF
TRBD1	TRBV7-8	TRBJ2-7	-	TGTGCCAGCAGCTTGACAGGGGGCATCCACGAGCAGTACTTC	CASSLTGGIHEQYF
-	TRBV27	TRBJ2-4	few	TGTGCCAGCTCAGGGCCCCAAAACATTCAGTACTTC	CASSGPQNIQYF
TRBD1	TRBV27	TRBJ2-7	-	TGTGCCAGCAGTTCTTTCGGGACAGGGGCCTACGAGCAGTACTTC	CASSSFGTGAYEQYF
-	TRBV7-2	TRBJ1-2	many	TGTGCCAGCAGCTCCGGCAGGGTCAACTATGGCTACACCTTC	CASSSGRVNYGYTF
TRBD1	TRBV20-1	TRBJ1-2	few	TGCAGTGCTATAGCTCGGGACAGAAACTATGGCTACACCTTC	CSAIARDRNYGYTF
TRBD1	TRBV6-1	TRBJ1-1	many	TGTGCCAGCAGAACACGGGCGCAACAGGGGATGAACACTGAAGCTTTCTTT	CASRTRAQQGMNTEAFF
-	TRBV7-2	TRBJ1-5	few	TGTGCCAGCAGCCCCAGGTCGTCCCCCAATCAGCCCCAGCATTTT	CASSPRSSPNQPQHF
TRBD2	TRBV6-1	TRBJ2-5	-	TGTGCCAGCAACCCACCCCCGCGGGGAGGGAGAGAGACCCAGTACTTC	CASNPPPRGGRETQYF